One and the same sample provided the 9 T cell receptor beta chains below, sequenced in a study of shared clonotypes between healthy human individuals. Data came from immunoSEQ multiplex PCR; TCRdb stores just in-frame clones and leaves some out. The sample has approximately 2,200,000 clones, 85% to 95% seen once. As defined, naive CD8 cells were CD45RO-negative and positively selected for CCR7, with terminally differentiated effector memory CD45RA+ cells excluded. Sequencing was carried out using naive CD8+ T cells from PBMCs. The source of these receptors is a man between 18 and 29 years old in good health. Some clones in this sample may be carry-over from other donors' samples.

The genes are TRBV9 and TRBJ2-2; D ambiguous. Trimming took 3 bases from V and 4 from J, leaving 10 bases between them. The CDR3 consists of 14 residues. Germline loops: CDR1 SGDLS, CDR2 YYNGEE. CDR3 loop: CASSDSLRTGELFF. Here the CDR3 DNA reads TGTGCCAGCAGCGATTCGTTGCGCACCGGGGAGCTGTTTTTT.

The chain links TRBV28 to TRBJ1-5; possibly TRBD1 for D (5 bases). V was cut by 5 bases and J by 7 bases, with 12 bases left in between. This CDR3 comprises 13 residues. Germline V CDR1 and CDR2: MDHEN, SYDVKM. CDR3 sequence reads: CASSRPQGQPQHF. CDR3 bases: TGTGCCAGCAGTCGACCCCAGGGCCAGCCCCAGCATTTT.

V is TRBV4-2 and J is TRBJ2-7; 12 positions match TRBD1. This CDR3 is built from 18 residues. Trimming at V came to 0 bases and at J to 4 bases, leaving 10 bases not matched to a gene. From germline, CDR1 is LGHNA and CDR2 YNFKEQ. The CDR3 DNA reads TGTGCCAGCAGCCAAGATTTGGGCGGGACAGGGGGCGGTTACGAGCAGTACTTC. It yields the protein CASSQDLGGTGGGYEQYF.

The CDR3 is CASSPRQGMDEQYF. The CDR3 DNA reads TGTGCCAGCAGTCCCCGACAGGGGATGGACGAGCAGTACTTC. This chain connects TRBV27 to TRBJ2-7; 8 bases are a match to TRBD1. The CDR3 extends over 14 amino acids. Per germline, CDR1 MNHEY and CDR2 SMNVEV (reference sequence). J was trimmed by 5 bases and V by 5 bases; bases with no gene match: 8.

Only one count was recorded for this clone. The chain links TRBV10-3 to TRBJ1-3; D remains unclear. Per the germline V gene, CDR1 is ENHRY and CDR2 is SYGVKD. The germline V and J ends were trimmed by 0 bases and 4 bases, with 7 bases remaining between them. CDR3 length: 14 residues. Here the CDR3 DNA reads TGTGCCATCAGTGAGTCAGGGAAGGGAAACACCATATATTTT. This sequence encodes CAISESGKGNTIYF.

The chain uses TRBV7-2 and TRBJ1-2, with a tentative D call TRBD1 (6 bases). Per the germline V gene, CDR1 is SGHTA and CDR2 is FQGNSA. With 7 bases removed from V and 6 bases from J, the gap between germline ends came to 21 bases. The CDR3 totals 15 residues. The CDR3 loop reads CASIGDKGIFNGYTF. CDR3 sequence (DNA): TGTGCCAGCATCGGGGACAAGGGGATTTTTAATGGCTACACCTTC.

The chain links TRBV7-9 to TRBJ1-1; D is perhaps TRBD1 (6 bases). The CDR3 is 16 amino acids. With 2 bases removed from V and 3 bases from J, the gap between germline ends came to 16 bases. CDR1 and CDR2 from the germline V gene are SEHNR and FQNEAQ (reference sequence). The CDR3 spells CASSLPRGEEDTEAFF. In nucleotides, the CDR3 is TGTGCCAGCAGCTTACCCAGGGGAGAGGAGGACACTGAAGCTTTCTTT.

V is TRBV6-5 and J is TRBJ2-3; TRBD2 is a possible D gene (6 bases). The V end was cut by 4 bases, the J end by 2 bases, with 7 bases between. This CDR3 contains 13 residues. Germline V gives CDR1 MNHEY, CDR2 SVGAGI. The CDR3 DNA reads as TGTGCCAGCAGTTCGGACTACACAGATACGCAGTATTTT. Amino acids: CASSSDYTDTQYF.

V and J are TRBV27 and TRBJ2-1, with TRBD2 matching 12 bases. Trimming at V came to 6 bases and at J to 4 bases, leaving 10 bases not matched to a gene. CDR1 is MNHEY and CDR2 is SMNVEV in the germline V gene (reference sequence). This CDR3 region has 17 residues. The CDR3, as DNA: TGTGCCAGCAGCGGACTAGCGGGAAAGGGGCGGTACAATGAGCAGTTCTTC. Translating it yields CASSGLAGKGRYNEQFF.